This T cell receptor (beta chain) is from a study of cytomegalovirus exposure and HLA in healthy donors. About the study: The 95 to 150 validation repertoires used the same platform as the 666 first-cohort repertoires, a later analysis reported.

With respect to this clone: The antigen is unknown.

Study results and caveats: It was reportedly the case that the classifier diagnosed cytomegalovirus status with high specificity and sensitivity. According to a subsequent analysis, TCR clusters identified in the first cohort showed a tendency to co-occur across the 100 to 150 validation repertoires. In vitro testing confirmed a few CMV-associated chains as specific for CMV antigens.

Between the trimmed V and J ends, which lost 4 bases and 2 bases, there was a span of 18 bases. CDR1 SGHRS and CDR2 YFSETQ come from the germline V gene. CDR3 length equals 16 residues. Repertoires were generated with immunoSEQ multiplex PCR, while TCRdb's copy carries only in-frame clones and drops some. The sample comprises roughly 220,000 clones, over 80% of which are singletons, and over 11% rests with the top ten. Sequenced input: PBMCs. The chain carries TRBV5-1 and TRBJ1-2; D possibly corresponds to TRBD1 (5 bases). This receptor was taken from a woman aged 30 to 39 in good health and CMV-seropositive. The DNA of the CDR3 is TGCGCCAGCAGCCCACTATCCGGGACGGAAAACTATGGCTACACCTTC. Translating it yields CASSPLSGTENYGYTF.